This entry lists 32 T cell receptor beta chains sequenced from one sample in a study of human T cells and chemical hapten exposure. TCRdb called the RACE reads again in MiXCR, with one record for every CDR3 protein. Found here are about 54,000 distinct CDR3 sequences, 9.5% to 10% of them singletons; the top ten hold 1.5% to 2%. Time point given: patch test 2, 6 weeks after DPC sensitization. Indicated treatment: therapeutic diphenylcyclopropenone sensitization with weekly scalp DPC. The specimen was whole blood, collected in connection with sensitization to the hapten diphenylcyclopropenone (DPC). These TCRs come from a woman in her 50s with alopecia areata. Some clones in this sample may be carry-over from other donors' samples.

Only a few counts were recorded for this clonotype. J is TRBJ2-7 and V is TRBV4-2, with TRBD2 matching 13 bases. The germline V gene encodes CDR1 LGHNA and CDR2 YNFKEQ. The CDR3 spans 17 residues. J was trimmed by 3 bases and V by 8 bases; bases with no gene match: 13. This CDR3 reads CASGPGLAGLHGYEQYF. For the CDR3, the DNA is TGTGCCAGCGGACCGGGACTAGCGGGACTCCACGGCTACGAGCAGTACTTC.

This clonotype was observed many times. The J gene is TRBJ1-1, the V gene TRBV29-1; no clear D gene. Trimming removed 3 bases at V and 0 bases at J, with 5 bases between. Germline V gene data show CDR1 as SQVTM and CDR2 as ANQGSEA. The CDR3 contains 12 residues. DNA of the CDR3: TGCAGCGTTGAGTATATGAACACTGAAGCTTTCTTT. This codes for CSVEYMNTEAFF.

This clonotype turned up a few times. The chain combines TRBV7-7 with TRBJ2-7, with 7 bases matching TRBD2. The V gene's germline CDR1 is SSHAT and CDR2 FNYEAQ (reference sequence). The ends lost 8 bases at V and 2 bases at J; junction bases unmatched: 6. CDR3 length equals 13 residues. CDR3 DNA: TGTGCCAGCTCTAGCGGCACCACCTACGAGCAGTACTTC. Translation: CASSSGTTYEQYF. The variable domain in full, with the rest retrieved from reference TRBV7-7 and TRBJ2-7, is GAGVSQSPRYKVTKRGQDVTLRCDPISSHATLYWYQQALGQGPEFLTYFNYEAQPDKSGLPSDRFSAERPEGSISTLTIQRTEQRDSAMYRCASSSGTTYEQYFGPGTRLTVT.

There are a few counts of this clonotype. V is TRBV6-2 or TRBV6-3 and J is TRBJ2-7; D is unclear. Trimming left V 4 bases short and J 6 bases short, with 10 bases between. The CDR3 covers 12 residues. Germline assignment: CDR1 MNHEY and CDR2 SVGEGT. CDR3 amino acids: CASSFTGREQYF. DNA of the CDR3: TGTGCCAGCAGTTTCACCGGGCGCGAGCAGTACTTC.

This clonotype was detected a few times. The chain links TRBV29-1 to TRBJ2-3, with D possibly being TRBD2 (5 bases). The ends were cut back, 5 bases at V and 0 bases at J, with 6 bases in the middle. CDR1 is SQVTM and CDR2 is ANQGSEA in the germline V gene. The CDR3 sequence is 12 residues long. Here the CDR3 DNA reads TGCAGCGTTAGGACTAGCACAGATACGCAGTATTTT. This translates into CSVRTSTDTQYF.

The chain uses TRBV28 and TRBJ1-1; no definite D call. The CDR3 spans 11 residues. From germline, CDR1 is MDHEN and CDR2 SYDVKM. The V gene lost 10 bases and the J gene lost 0 bases, with 6 bases spanning the gap. CDR3 nucleotide sequence: TGTGCCACCATCCTGAACACTGAAGCTTTCTTT. It translates to CATILNTEAFF. The full variable domain, in which reference TRBV28 and TRBJ1-1 provide the parts outside the CDR3, is DVKVTQSSRYLVKRTGEKVFLECVQDMDHENMFWYRQDPGLGLRLIYFSYDVKMKEKGDIPEGYSVSREKKERFSLILESASTNQTSMYLCATILNTEAFFGQGTRLTVV.

The chain employs TRBV11-2 and TRBJ2-1; 7 bases fit TRBD2. The CDR3 contains 16 residues. The V gene's germline CDR1 is SGHAT and CDR2 FQNNGV. V lost 5 bases to trimming and J lost 2 bases; unmatched junction nucleotides: 9. CDR3: CASSPISGFTYNEQFF. CDR3 DNA: TGTGCCAGCAGCCCCATTAGCGGGTTTACCTACAATGAGCAGTTCTTC.

This clonotype showed up many times. The chain links TRBV28 to TRBJ1-1; possibly TRBD1 for D (5 bases). The CDR3 extends over 13 amino acids. V lost 9 bases, J lost 8 bases, and 19 bases lay in between. From germline, CDR1 is MDHEN and CDR2 SYDVKM. CDR3 sequence reads: CASLGTAGVEAFF. CDR3 bases: TGTGCCAGTCTGGGGACCGCCGGTGTGGAAGCTTTCTTT.

A remark on this clonotype: With a much larger clone just one base away, this may be a read error. This chain connects TRBV7-2 to TRBJ1-6; TRBD1 aligns across 8 bases. CDR1 and CDR2 from the germline V gene are SGHTA and FQGNSA. This CDR3 is built from 16 residues. The CDR3 region has the DNA TGTGCCAGCAGCTTCCCCCGGACAGGGAGCAATTCACCCCCCCACTTT. Amino acid sequence: CASSFPRTGSNSPPHF.

Ten or more counts support this clonotype. The chain couples TRBV3-1 to TRBJ2-1, with 7 bases that match TRBD1. This CDR3 is 15 amino acids long. Germline-derived CDR1 and CDR2 are LGHDT and YNNKEL (reference sequence). V trimming: 4 bases; J trimming: 4 bases; junction bases outside the gene matches: 7. The CDR3 coding sequence is TGTGCCAGCAGCCCTACGGGACAGAGATACAATGAGCAGTTCTTC. It translates to CASSPTGQRYNEQFF.

V usage is TRBV7-9 and J usage is TRBJ2-1; TRBD2 aligns across 7 bases. The germline V gene has CDR1 SEHNR and CDR2 FQNEAQ (reference sequence). The length of the CDR3 is 14 residues. V lost 10 bases, J lost 1 base, and 7 bases stayed unmatched. As DNA, the CDR3 is TGTGCCACCTCAAGCGGGGAGTCCTACAATGAGCAGTTCTTC. Protein sequence: CATSSGESYNEQFF. Full variable domain (outside the CDR3, taken from reference TRBV7-9 and TRBJ2-1): DTGVSQNPRHKITKRGQNVTFRCDPISEHNRLYWYRQTLGQGPEFLTYFQNEAQLEKSRLLSDRFSAERPKGSFSTLEIQRTEQGDSAMYLCATSSGESYNEQFFGPGTRLTVL.

This clonotype was detected a few times. The rearrangement uses TRBV6-2 or TRBV6-3 and TRBJ1-1, with D possibly matching TRBD1 (5 bases). Trimming pared 0 bases from V and 10 bases from J, leaving 15 bases between. The CDR3 is 14 residues long. Germline V gene lookup returns CDR1 MNHEY and CDR2 SVGEGT. DNA of the CDR3: TGTGCCAGCAGTTACTCACCAGGGTCACGGGGAGCTTTCTTT. Its protein product is CASSYSPGSRGAFF.

This chain uses TRBV19 with TRBJ1-1; D possibly corresponds to TRBD1 (5 bases). Germline CDR1 and CDR2: LNHDA and SQIVND (reference sequence). Trimming took 3 bases from V and 3 from J, leaving 14 bases between them. This CDR3 is built from 15 residues. CDR3 DNA: TGTGCCAGTAGTATCCCTGGGGGACCTCACACTGAAGCTTTCTTT. Amino acid sequence: CASSIPGGPHTEAFF.

The J gene is TRBJ2-2, the V gene TRBV6-2 or TRBV6-3; possible D gene TRBD2, 5 bases. This CDR3 is built from 15 residues. With 5 bases removed from V and 0 bases from J, the gap between germline ends came to 10 bases. The germline CDR1 and CDR2 sequences are MNHEY and SVGEGT. This CDR3 is CASSPGNSNTGELFF. The CDR3 DNA reads TGTGCCAGCAGTCCCGGGAATTCGAACACCGGGGAGCTGTTTTTT.

This clonotype was seen ten or more times. The rearrangement links TRBV11-2 to TRBJ2-1, with 7 bases fitting TRBD2. CDR3 length equals 13 residues. V shed 5 bases and J 7 bases; nucleotides not matched to a gene: 5. Germline values: CDR1 SGHAT, CDR2 FQNNGV. CDR3 DNA sequence: TGTGCCAGCAGCGGGACTACCGGTAATGAGCAGTTCTTC. Translated, it gives CASSGTTGNEQFF.

This clonotype was observed a few times. The rearrangement uses TRBV9 and TRBJ2-2, with unresolved D. The V and J ends lost 2 bases and 6 bases respectively, with 11 bases between them. The CDR3 runs to 14 residues. CDR1 is SGDLS and CDR2 is YYNGEE in the germline V gene. The CDR3 protein is CASSVLLGAGELFF. CDR3 in DNA: TGTGCCAGCAGCGTCCTGTTGGGCGCCGGGGAGCTGTTTTTT. Supplemented by reference TRBV9 and TRBJ2-2, the full variable domain reads DSGVTQTPKHLITATGQRVTLRCSPRSGDLSVYWYQQSLDQGLQFLIQYYNGEERAKGNILERFSAQQFPDLHSELNLSSLELGDSALYFCASSVLLGAGELFFGEGSRLTVL.

This clonotype was seen ten or more times. The chain couples TRBV24-1 to TRBJ2-1; D is unclear. There are 15 residues in the CDR3. Trimming stripped 5 bases from V and 5 bases from J, with 15 bases between. In germline, CDR1 is KGHDR, CDR2 SFDVKD. The CDR3 here is CATSAPAPLDNEQFF. The CDR3 DNA follows: TGTGCCACCAGTGCCCCGGCACCCCTAGACAATGAGCAGTTCTTC.

The chain uses TRBV5-4 and TRBJ2-7, with 8 bases fitting TRBD1. The CDR3 contains 13 residues. CDR1 SGHNT and CDR2 YYREEE come from the germline V gene (reference sequence). The J segment lost 4 bases and the V segment lost 3 bases, leaving 3 bases of the junction unmatched. The CDR3: CASSSGQDYEQYF. The CDR3, as DNA: TGTGCCAGCAGCTCGGGACAGGATTACGAGCAGTACTTC.

This clonotype was seen more than once but under ten times. V usage is TRBV10-3 and J usage is TRBJ2-6; 7 nucleotides agree with TRBD1. Losses at the gene ends were 6 bases for V and 1 base for J; bases not matched to a gene: 6. The CDR3 consists of 16 residues. Germline CDR1 ENHRY, CDR2 SYGVKD. CDR3 protein: CAIRPGQTSGANVLTF. CDR3 sequence (DNA): TGTGCCATCAGACCGGGACAGACGTCTGGGGCCAACGTCCTGACTTTC.

This clonotype was picked up a small number of times. The rearrangement joins TRBV5-1 to TRBJ2-7, with D perhaps matching TRBD2 (5 bases). Trimming left V 4 bases short and J 0 bases short, with 11 bases between. This CDR3 is 14 amino acids long. The V gene's germline CDR1 is SGHRS and CDR2 YFSETQ. The CDR3 bases are TGCGCCAGCAGCCCCAGAGGGTACTCCTACGAGCAGTACTTC. Protein sequence: CASSPRGYSYEQYF. Full variable domain (remainder filled in from reference TRBV5-1 and TRBJ2-7): KAGVTQTPRYLIKTRGQQVTLSCSPISGHRSVSWYQQTPGQGLQFLFEYFSETQRNKGNFPGRFSGRQFSNSRSEMNVSTLELGDSALYLCASSPRGYSYEQYFGPGTRLTVT.

This clonotype has a count of ten or more. V is TRBV11-2 and J is TRBJ1-1, with 8 nucleotides matching TRBD1. V dropped 1 base and J dropped 0; count of bases not matched to a gene: 7. CDR1 and CDR2 from the germline V gene are SGHAT and FQNNGV. The CDR3 extends over 17 amino acids. CDR3 sequence: CASSLAGGANLNTEAFF. Here the CDR3 DNA reads TGTGCCAGCAGCTTAGCAGGGGGCGCGAATTTGAACACTGAAGCTTTCTTT.

Ten or more counts support this clonotype. V gene TRBV20-1 combines with J gene TRBJ2-1; TRBD2 might be the D (6 bases). The CDR3 sequence is 15 residues long. Trimming shortened V by 1 base and J by 6 bases, and 16 bases separated the two germline ends. Germline CDR1 is DFQATT and CDR2 is SNEGSKA (reference sequence). The CDR3 DNA sequence: TGCAGTGCTAGAGTTCTAGCAGGAGGGTCCAATGAGCAGTTCTTC. Amino acid sequence: CSARVLAGGSNEQFF.

This clonotype was seen a handful of times. The chain recombines TRBV7-6 with TRBJ2-7; a possible D gene is TRBD2 (5 bases). V lost 5 bases to trimming and J lost 7 bases, with 15 bases between them. CDR1 SGHVS and CDR2 FNYEAQ come from the germline V gene. This CDR3 spans 13 amino acids. The CDR3 bases are TGTGCCAGCAGCGATCGCAGGACTTGGGAGCAGTACTTC. It translates to CASSDRRTWEQYF.

There are a few counts of this clonotype. The rearrangement links TRBV5-5 to TRBJ1-1; no firm D call. V shed 1 base and J shed 5 bases, with 15 bases lying between them. CDR1 is SGHKS and CDR2 is YYEKEE in the germline V gene (reference sequence). The CDR3 is made up of 15 amino acids. CDR3 protein: CASSLSPPSGTEAFF. CDR3 nucleotides: TGTGCCAGCAGCTTGTCGCCCCCCTCGGGGACTGAAGCTTTCTTT.

This clonotype was seen at least ten times. This chain links TRBV6-5 with TRBJ1-6; weak D call: TRBD1 (6 bases). V dropped 5 bases and J dropped 0 bases, with 11 bases sitting between them. Germline assignment: CDR1 MNHEY and CDR2 SVGAGI. There are 16 residues in the CDR3. The CDR3 sequence is CASSAQGSSYNSPLHF. The CDR3, as DNA: TGTGCCAGCAGTGCTCAGGGGTCCTCCTATAATTCACCCCTCCACTTT.

Ten or more counts support this clonotype. The chain joins TRBV10-3 to TRBJ2-7; 10 bases agree with TRBD1. The CDR3 is 14 residues long. The germline CDR1 and CDR2 sequences are ENHRY and SYGVKD. Trimming at V came to 6 bases and at J to 0 bases, leaving 2 bases not matched to a gene. CDR3 in DNA: TGTGCCATCAGCGGACAGGGGGGCTCCTACGAGCAGTACTTC. It codes for CAISGQGGSYEQYF.

This clonotype was seen ten or more times. This sequence joins TRBV28 and TRBJ1-3, with 7 bases matching TRBD1. With 5 bases clipped from V and 4 bases from J, the junction kept 5 bases outside the gene matches. The CDR3 sequence is 14 residues long. Germline CDR1 MDHEN, CDR2 SYDVKM. The CDR3 region has the DNA TGTGCCAGCAGTATGGGGACAGCCGGAAACACCATATATTTT. Its protein is CASSMGTAGNTIYF.

This clonotype has ten or more counts. The chain links TRBV28 to TRBJ1-1; D is uncertain. Germline V gene lookup returns CDR1 MDHEN and CDR2 SYDVKM. This CDR3 spans 13 amino acids. V lost 2 bases and J 0 bases, leaving 4 bases between the germline ends. The CDR3 region has the DNA TGTGCCAGCAGTTTAGTTCTGAACACTGAAGCTTTCTTT. As protein: CASSLVLNTEAFF.

This chain uses TRBV4-2 with TRBJ2-2; 11 positions agree with TRBD2. From germline, CDR1 is LGHNA and CDR2 YNFKEQ. J was trimmed by 6 bases and V by 2 bases; bases with no gene match: 14. The CDR3 runs to 19 residues. The CDR3 nucleotides read TGTGCCAGCAGCCAAACAATACTAGCGGGAGTAGAAAAGGCCGGGGAGCTGTTTTTT. This codes for CASSQTILAGVEKAGELFF.

This clonotype came up a few times. CDR3 sequence: CSASGSPRNNEKLFF. The CDR3 DNA follows: TGCAGTGCTAGCGGGTCGCCACGGAATAATGAAAAACTGTTTTTT. V is TRBV20-1 and J is TRBJ1-4, with D unresolved. Trimming removed 3 bases from V and 4 bases from J, with 15 bases in between. Germline assignment: CDR1 DFQATT and CDR2 SNEGSKA (reference sequence). CDR3 length: 15 residues.

This clonotype showed up just a few times. The rearrangement links TRBV2 to TRBJ1-2; perhaps TRBD1 as D (6 bases). The CDR3 spans 12 residues. Trimming took 8 bases from V and 9 from J, leaving 16 bases between them. Germline CDR1 and CDR2: SNHLY and FYNNEI. CDR3 nucleotides: TGTGCCAGCTGCGTACCAGGGGAGCGCTACACCTTC. Encoded protein: CASCVPGERYTF.

Many counts were recorded for this clonotype. This chain uses TRBV5-1 with TRBJ2-7, with D maybe TRBD2 (6 bases). CDR1 and CDR2 from the germline V gene are SGHRS and YFSETQ. V lost 4 bases and J lost 5, with 16 bases in between. The CDR3 length is 14 residues. DNA of the CDR3: TGCGCCAGCAGCCCTCGACTAGGTTCCGACGAGCAGTACTTC. Amino acids: CASSPRLGSDEQYF.